This is a list of T cell receptor beta chains from one sample in a study of neurological immune-mediated disorders. TCRdb used MiXCR to reprocess the 5' RACE reads, holding one entry per CDR3 protein. The profile shows under 100,000 distinct CDR3 sequences, under 4.5% of them singletons. The sequencing input was PBMCs. Source of these receptors: a woman aged 55-70 years with multiple sclerosis. Both conserved end residues are part of each CDR3. A D gene is named only where the DNA matches it firmly. Clone size, where shown, is once, few, many, or a class for clones that have expanded.

D: -
J: TRBJ1-4
V: TRBV5-1
size: many
DNA: TGCGCCAGCAGCCTCACAGGGATGACTAATGAAAAACTGTTTTTT
CDR3: CASSLTGMTNEKLFF

D: TRBD1
J: TRBJ1-4
V: TRBV4-2
size: many
DNA: TGTGCCAGCAGCCCCACGGGACAGGGCAATGAAAAACTGTTTTTT
CDR3: CASSPTGQGNEKLFF

D: -
J: TRBJ1-2
V: TRBV29-1
size: few
DNA: TGCAGCGTTTCGAGGCAGGAGAACTATGGCTACACCTTC
CDR3: CSVSRQENYGYTF

D: TRBD1
J: TRBJ2-7
V: TRBV20-1
size: many
DNA: TGCAGTGCCTGGGAGGGGACAGGGGTTCTCGAGCAGTACTTC
CDR3: CSAWEGTGVLEQYF

D: -
J: TRBJ2-2
V: TRBV9
size: many
DNA: TGTGCCAGCAGCGTAATAAACGGGGAGCTGTTTTTT
CDR3: CASSVINGELFF

D: -
J: TRBJ1-5
V: TRBV12-3/TRBV12-4
size: many
DNA: TGTGCCAGCAGTCCAACACCCCAGCCCCAGCATTTT
CDR3: CASSPTPQPQHF

D: TRBD2
J: TRBJ2-7
V: TRBV10-3
size: many
DNA: TGTGCCATTACCCGGGGGGCGGGGGGCTCCTACGAGCAGTACTTC
CDR3: CAITRGAGGSYEQYF

D: -
J: TRBJ2-5
V: TRBV27
size: -
DNA: TGTGCCAGCAGTTTATCGTCGAGCCCGGGGAGGAAAGAGACCCAGTACTTC
CDR3: CASSLSSSPGRKETQYF

D: -
J: TRBJ2-2
V: TRBV5-1
size: many
DNA: TGCGCCACCCAGGGGAAAACGAACACCGGGGAGCTGTTTTTT
CDR3: CATQGKTNTGELFF

D: TRBD1
J: TRBJ2-2
V: TRBV14
size: many
DNA: TGTGCCAGCAGCCGCGGACAGGGGGCTTTAGAGACCGGGGAGCTGTTTTTT
CDR3: CASSRGQGALETGELFF

D: -
J: TRBJ2-5
V: TRBV5-1
size: many
DNA: TGCGCCAGCAGCTTAGACGGACGGACCTTAGAGACCCAGTACTTC
CDR3: CASSLDGRTLETQYF

D: -
J: TRBJ1-2
V: TRBV2
size: many
DNA: TGTGCCAGCAGTGAAAGTCTCACCTATGGCTACACCTTC
CDR3: CASSESLTYGYTF

D: -
J: TRBJ2-7
V: TRBV2
size: many
DNA: TGTGCCAGCAGTGAAGCGGCGACAGGCAGCTCCTACGAGCAGTACTTC
CDR3: CASSEAATGSSYEQYF

D: -
J: TRBJ2-1
V: TRBV27
size: many
DNA: TGTGCCAGCAGTTTTTCTACGGGTTACAATGAGCAGTTCTTC
CDR3: CASSFSTGYNEQFF

D: -
J: TRBJ1-5
V: TRBV7-7
size: many
DNA: TGTGCCAGCAGTAAAGGGAACAATCAGCCCCAGCATTTT
CDR3: CASSKGNNQPQHF

D: TRBD1
J: TRBJ1-2
V: TRBV6-6
size: many
DNA: TGTGCCAGCAGACGACGGGACAGGGGGCGAGTACAATATGGCTACACCTTC
CDR3: CASRRRDRGRVQYGYTF

D: -
J: TRBJ2-7
V: TRBV12-2
size: many
DNA: TGTGCAAGTCGCTTAGCGTACCGCTACGAGCAGTACTTC
CDR3: CASRLAYRYEQYF

D: TRBD1
J: TRBJ1-2
V: TRBV15
size: many
DNA: TGTGCCACCAGCACCCCAGGGGGGTATGGCTACACCTTC
CDR3: CATSTPGGYGYTF

D: TRBD2
J: TRBJ2-7
V: TRBV6-5
size: many
DNA: TGTGCCAGCAGTTATAGGACTAGCGGGGGGGCTGACGAGCAGTACTTC
CDR3: CASSYRTSGGADEQYF

D: TRBD1
J: TRBJ1-6
V: TRBV14
size: many
DNA: TGTGCCAGCAGCCAAAGGACAGGGTCTAATTCACCCCTCCACTTT
CDR3: CASSQRTGSNSPLHF

D: TRBD1
J: TRBJ1-6
V: TRBV18
size: many
DNA: TGTGCCAGCTCGGGGACAGGGCGAGGAGGTTCACCCCTCCACTTT
CDR3: CASSGTGRGGSPLHF

D: -
J: TRBJ1-6
V: TRBV5-1
size: many
DNA: TGCGCCAGCAGCACTACGACAGGAGTTAATTCACCCCTCCACTTT
CDR3: CASSTTTGVNSPLHF

D: -
J: TRBJ2-1
V: TRBV5-6
size: many
DNA: TGTGCCAGCAGCCGTACCAATGAGCAGTTCTTC
CDR3: CASSRTNEQFF

D: -
J: TRBJ2-5
V: TRBV20-1
size: many
DNA: TGCAGTGCTGTGTCCGTAGCGGACCAAGAGACCCAGTACTTC
CDR3: CSAVSVADQETQYF

D: TRBD2
J: TRBJ2-1
V: TRBV5-1
size: many
DNA: TGCGCCAGCAGCTTGGTCGCGGGGGGCCAGACTGAGCAGTTCTTC
CDR3: CASSLVAGGQTEQFF

D: -
J: TRBJ2-3
V: TRBV7-9
size: many
DNA: TGTGCCAGCAGCCCCACCCTAGATACGCAGTATTTT
CDR3: CASSPTLDTQYF

D: -
J: TRBJ1-1
V: TRBV29-1
size: many
DNA: TGCAGCGTTGCTACCCATGGGAGGCTCACTGAAGCTTTCTTT
CDR3: CSVATHGRLTEAFF

D: -
J: TRBJ1-5
V: TRBV7-2
size: many
DNA: TGTGCCAGCAGCAGTACAGGGTTTAGCAATCAGCCCCAGCATTTT
CDR3: CASSSTGFSNQPQHF

D: TRBD1
J: TRBJ2-7
V: TRBV12-3/TRBV12-4
size: many
DNA: TGTGCCAGCAGTCCCCGACAGGGGATGGGACCTCAGGAGCAGTACTTC
CDR3: CASSPRQGMGPQEQYF

D: -
J: TRBJ1-1
V: TRBV3-1
size: many
DNA: TGTGCCAGCAGCCCCACCGGGACACTGAACACTGAAGCTTTCTTT
CDR3: CASSPTGTLNTEAFF

D: -
J: TRBJ2-7
V: TRBV28
size: many
DNA: TGTGCCAGCATCCTGGGGGGGACAGCCGGCTACGAGCAGTACTTC
CDR3: CASILGGTAGYEQYF

D: -
J: TRBJ1-1
V: TRBV20-1
size: many
DNA: TGCAGTGCTAGAGATCCCATGATTGGAGATAACACTGAAGCTTTCTTT
CDR3: CSARDPMIGDNTEAFF

D: -
J: TRBJ2-3
V: TRBV11-1
size: many
DNA: TGTGCCAGCAGCTTACTTTTTGCAGATACGCAGTATTTT
CDR3: CASSLLFADTQYF

D: TRBD1
J: TRBJ1-1
V: TRBV29-1
size: many
DNA: TGCAGCGTGACAGGGCTGGCGAACACTGAAGCTTTCTTT
CDR3: CSVTGLANTEAFF

D: -
J: TRBJ2-5
V: TRBV5-5
size: many
DNA: TGTGCCAGCAGCTCGGTCCGGGGGCAAGAGACCCAGTACTTC
CDR3: CASSSVRGQETQYF

D: -
J: TRBJ1-6
V: TRBV5-1
size: many
DNA: TGCGCCAGCAGCTTGGGGCTACCGGGTAATTCACCCCTCCACTTT
CDR3: CASSLGLPGNSPLHF

D: TRBD1
J: TRBJ1-6
V: TRBV12-3/TRBV12-4
size: many
DNA: TGTGCCAGCAGTACGGGCAGGGGGAATTCACCCCTCCACTTT
CDR3: CASSTGRGNSPLHF

D: -
J: TRBJ1-2
V: TRBV6-5
size: many
DNA: TGTGCCAGCAGATTCGACCTCGCCGATGGCTACACCTTC
CDR3: CASRFDLADGYTF

D: -
J: TRBJ1-1
V: TRBV5-1
size: many
DNA: TGCGCCAGCACTTCAGGGGAATGGCACACTGAAGCTTTCTTT
CDR3: CASTSGEWHTEAFF

D: -
J: TRBJ2-7
V: TRBV5-1
size: many
DNA: TGCGCCAGCAGCTATTCGGTCGAGGACACCGCCTACGAGCAGTACTTC
CDR3: CASSYSVEDTAYEQYF

D: -
J: TRBJ2-7
V: TRBV27
size: many
DNA: TGTGCCAGCTGCGAGCAGTACTTC
CDR3: CASCEQYF

D: -
J: TRBJ2-7
V: TRBV20-1
size: many
DNA: TGCAGTGCTAGACCCGGACAAACCTACGAGCAGTACTTC
CDR3: CSARPGQTYEQYF

D: -
J: TRBJ2-1
V: TRBV3-1
size: many
DNA: TGTGCCAGCATCTTAGGACAAGGCAGCTCCTACAATGAGCAGTTCTTC
CDR3: CASILGQGSSYNEQFF

D: TRBD1
J: TRBJ1-1
V: TRBV5-1
size: many
DNA: TGCGCCAGCAGGGGAGGACAGGGGAACACTGAAGCTTTCTTT
CDR3: CASRGGQGNTEAFF

D: TRBD2
J: TRBJ2-3
V: TRBV20-1
size: many
DNA: TGCAGTACCCAGCGGGGGGGCACAGATACGCAGTATTTT
CDR3: CSTQRGGTDTQYF

D: -
J: TRBJ1-1
V: TRBV10-3
size: many
DNA: TGTGCCATCAGTGAGGAGGGGGGAGGGCCCACTGAAGCTTTCTTT
CDR3: CAISEEGGGPTEAFF